This T cell receptor beta chain emerged from a study of CD8 T cells in ankylosing spondylitis. Study findings and constraints: CD8+ disease-linked clones were present at relatively low frequencies in blood.

This clonotype was seen ten or more times. Its antigen is not identified. TCRdb reanalysed the 5' RACE reads using MiXCR and keeps one entry per CDR3 protein. The sample lists more than 100,000 distinct CDR3 sequences, 9.5% to 12% occurring once. V gave up 4 bases and J gave up 3 bases; unmatched junction bases: 9. Germline V gives CDR1 KGHDR, CDR2 SFDVKD. The CDR3 consists of 17 residues. V is TRBV24-1 and J is TRBJ2-4; the match to TRBD1 covers 9 bases. The receptor was isolated from a female donor with ankylosing spondylitis or in good health (not recorded which). Sequences were obtained from blood, either unsorted or a sorted T cell fraction (not recorded which). The CDR3 loop reads CATSDPGQGKGKNIQYF. Here the CDR3 DNA reads TGTGCCACCAGTGACCCCGGACAGGGGAAAGGCAAAAACATTCAGTACTTC.